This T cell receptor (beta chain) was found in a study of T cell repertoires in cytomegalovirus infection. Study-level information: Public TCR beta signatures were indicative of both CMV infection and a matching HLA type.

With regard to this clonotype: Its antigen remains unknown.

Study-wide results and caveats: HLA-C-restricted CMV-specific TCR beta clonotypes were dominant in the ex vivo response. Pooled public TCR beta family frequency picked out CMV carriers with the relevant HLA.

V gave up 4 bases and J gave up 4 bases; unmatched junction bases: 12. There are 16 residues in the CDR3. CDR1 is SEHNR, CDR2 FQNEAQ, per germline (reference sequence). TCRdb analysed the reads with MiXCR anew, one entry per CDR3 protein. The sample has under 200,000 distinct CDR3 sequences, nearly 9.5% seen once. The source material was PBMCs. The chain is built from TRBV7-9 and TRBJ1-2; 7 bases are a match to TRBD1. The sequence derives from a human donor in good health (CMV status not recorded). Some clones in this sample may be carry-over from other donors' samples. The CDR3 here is CASSSPTQGVGYGYTF. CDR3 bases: TGTGCCAGCAGCTCGCCAACGCAGGGGGTTGGCTATGGCTACACCTTC.